The next 20 T cell receptor beta chains were all read from a single sample in a study of blood T cell repertoires in COVID-19. Method: immunoSEQ multiplex PCR; TCRdb's copy keeps in-frame clones and lacks some. Among around 65,000 clones listed, 65% to 90% were seen once. Sequences were obtained from peripheral blood. The receptors derive from a man of 80 years or more with active COVID-19.

The chain uses TRBV27 and TRBJ2-1, with 10 bases fitting TRBD2. Germline values: CDR1 MNHEY, CDR2 SMNVEV (reference sequence). Unmatched junction bases numbered 6, after V lost 0 bases and J lost 7 bases. The CDR3 contains 16 residues. This chain's CDR3 is CASSLSFSGGWNEQFF. For the CDR3, the DNA is TGTGCCAGCAGTTTATCTTTTAGCGGGGGGTGGAATGAGCAGTTCTTC.

This sequence joins TRBV7-9 and TRBJ2-6, with D tentatively TRBD1 (6 bases). CDR1 is SEHNR, CDR2 FQNEAQ, per germline (reference sequence). The CDR3 spans 18 residues. The germline V and J ends were trimmed by 5 bases and 0 bases, with 17 bases remaining between them. In nucleotides, the CDR3 is TGTGCCAGCAGCGGGGGACACCGGAGAGCCTCTGGGGCCAACGTCCTGACTTTC. Its protein is CASSGGHRRASGANVLTF.

This clone was picked up one time. In nucleotides, the CDR3 is TGTGCCAGCAGCTCCGGACTAGCGGGCTCTTATACGCAGTATTTT. The encoded protein is CASSSGLAGSYTQYF. The chain uses TRBV6-6 and TRBJ2-3; 11 positions agree with TRBD2. Germline lookup yields CDR1 MNHNY and CDR2 SVGAGI (reference sequence). V shed 6 bases, J shed 7 bases, and the junction held 9 bases outside the gene matches. This CDR3 comprises 15 residues.

The chain joins TRBV4-2 to TRBJ2-1, with D possibly matching TRBD2 (6 bases). This CDR3 has 20 residues. Per the germline V gene, CDR1 is LGHNA and CDR2 is YNFKEQ. V was cut by 0 bases and J by 2 bases, with 23 bases left in between. The CDR3 loop is CASSQDGTSLKGVPYNEQFF. The CDR3 DNA reads TGTGCCAGCAGCCAAGATGGCACTAGCTTAAAAGGGGTGCCCTACAATGAGCAGTTCTTC.

The rearrangement uses TRBV6-5 and TRBJ2-3; D unresolved. This CDR3 has 12 amino acids. V was trimmed by 5 bases and J by 3 bases, leaving 6 bases between them. Germline V gives CDR1 MNHEY, CDR2 SVGAGI. The CDR3 DNA reads TGTGCCAGCAGTAAATTAACAGATACGCAGTATTTT. Translated: CASSKLTDTQYF.

This clone was detected only a few times. The chain joins TRBV3-1 (or the pseudogene TRBV3-2) to TRBJ2-3; TRBD2 matches at 10 bases. There are 15 residues in the CDR3. Trimming at V came to 6 bases and at J to 1 base, leaving 4 bases not matched to a gene. CDR1 and CDR2 from the germline V gene are LGHDT and YNNKEL (reference sequence). This CDR3 reads CASSYGLAGTDTQYF. The CDR3 DNA is TGTGCCAGCAGTTATGGACTAGCGGGCACAGATACGCAGTATTTT.

This chain joins TRBV11-2 and TRBJ2-5; no definite D call. With 5 bases removed from V and 9 bases from J, the gap between germline ends came to 16 bases. Germline values: CDR1 SGHAT, CDR2 FQNNGV. The CDR3 contains 13 residues. CDR3 DNA sequence: TGTGCCAGCAGCCGCCCCGGTTTTGCCCCCCAGTACTTC. Translated: CASSRPGFAPQYF.

This sequence joins TRBV28 and TRBJ2-5; 8 nucleotides match TRBD1. V gave up 3 bases and J gave up 4 bases; unmatched junction bases: 7. The CDR3 contains 15 residues. The germline gives CDR1 MDHEN, CDR2 SYDVKM. The CDR3 loop is CASSFGHRGRETQYF. The CDR3 region has the DNA TGTGCCAGCAGTTTTGGGCACAGGGGGAGAGAGACCCAGTACTTC.

The chain links TRBV14 to TRBJ2-3, with TRBD2 matching 8 bases. V lost 1 base, J lost 6 bases, and 12 bases stayed unmatched. Germline values: CDR1 SGHDN, CDR2 FVKESK. The CDR3 is made up of 17 amino acids. CDR3 nucleotides: TGTGCCAGCAGCCAAGGGCAAGCGGGGGCCGTGATGGATACGCAGTATTTT. Its protein product is CASSQGQAGAVMDTQYF. Combining the CDR3 with reference TRBV14 and TRBJ2-3 gives the whole variable domain EAGVTQFPSHSVIEKGQTVTLRCDPISGHDNLYWYRRVMGKEIKFLLHFVKESKQDESGMPNNRFLAERTGGTYSTLKVQPAELEDSGVYFCASSQGQAGAVMDTQYFGPGTRLTVL.

V is TRBV2 and J is TRBJ1-3, with TRBD1 as a possible D gene (5 bases). Trimming removed 6 bases at V and 1 base at J, with 13 bases between. Per germline, CDR1 SNHLY and CDR2 FYNNEI. The CDR3 extends over 15 amino acids. CDR3 DNA: TGTGCCAGCAGCCCTGATAGGACATCTGGAAACACCATATATTTT. Residues: CASSPDRTSGNTIYF.

This clone was observed once. The chain has TRBV2 and TRBJ2-5, with a possible D match to TRBD1 (6 bases). The ends were cut back, 6 bases at V and 5 bases at J, with 10 bases in the middle. The CDR3 runs to 12 residues. Germline V gene data show CDR1 as SNHLY and CDR2 as FYNNEI. The CDR3 here is CASRGATETQYF. CDR3 sequence (DNA): TGTGCCAGCAGGGGGGCGACGGAGACCCAGTACTTC.

This chain uses TRBV3-1 (or the pseudogene TRBV3-2) with TRBJ1-2; D ambiguous. The CDR3 sequence is 15 residues long. The V end was cut by 1 base, the J end by 0 bases, with 9 bases between. Germline assignment: CDR1 LGHDT and CDR2 YNNKEL (reference sequence). The CDR3: CASSQAYSPNYGYTF. The CDR3 bases are TGTGCCAGCAGCCAAGCCTACAGCCCTAACTATGGCTACACCTTC.

The chain has TRBV19 and TRBJ2-1; no firm D call. Germline lookup yields CDR1 LNHDA and CDR2 SQIVND (reference sequence). V lost 6 bases and J lost 0, with 12 bases in between. The CDR3 runs 15 residues. The CDR3 sequence is CASRLQEYSYNEQFF. The CDR3 nucleotides are TGTGCCAGTAGACTTCAGGAATACTCCTACAATGAGCAGTTCTTC.

The chain links TRBV9 to TRBJ2-2; D ambiguous. Trimming took 4 bases from V and 1 from J, leaving 14 bases between them. The CDR3 covers 16 residues. CDR1 SGDLS and CDR2 YYNGEE come from the germline V gene. CDR3 nucleotides: TGTGCCAGCAGCCCCGGGTCGAACATGAACACCGGGGAGCTGTTTTTT. Amino acid sequence: CASSPGSNMNTGELFF.

CDR3 DNA: TGTGCCAGCTCGCCCCCAGGGGCGCTTTCACCCCTCCACTTT. As protein: CASSPPGALSPLHF. The chain carries TRBV18 and TRBJ1-6, with D perhaps matching TRBD1 (6 bases). With 6 bases removed from V and 9 bases from J, the gap between germline ends came to 15 bases. The CDR3 contains 14 residues. Germline V lookup: CDR1 KGHSH, CDR2 LQKENI.

The chain uses TRBV30 and TRBJ1-2, with D possibly TRBD1 on 6 matching bases. The germline V gene has CDR1 GTSNPN and CDR2 SVGIG (reference sequence). The CDR3 runs 14 residues. Trimming left V 3 bases short and J 9 bases short, with 20 bases between. The CDR3 is CAWSAGAGKDRYTF. The CDR3 DNA is TGTGCCTGGAGCGCGGGGGCCGGGAAAGATCGCTACACCTTC.

This rearrangement joins TRBV24-1 to TRBJ1-1; tentatively, D is TRBD1 (6 bases). Trimming removed 4 bases at V and 2 bases at J, with 13 bases between. Germline V gives CDR1 KGHDR, CDR2 SFDVKD. The CDR3 is 15 residues long. For the CDR3, the DNA is TGTGCCACCAGTGACACCCGGACAGAAAACACTGAAGCTTTCTTT. This codes for CATSDTRTENTEAFF.

This chain uses TRBV7-2 with TRBJ2-3; possible D gene TRBD2, 5 bases. The CDR3 is 16 residues long. V lost 5 bases to trimming and J lost 6 bases, with 21 bases between them. Germline CDR1 and CDR2: SGHTA and FQGNSA. The CDR3 DNA reads as TGTGCCAGCAGCCGCGGCACCGGGATCACGACGGATACGCAGTATTTT. It codes for CASSRGTGITTDTQYF.

This clone is a singleton in its sample. The chain recombines TRBV21-1 with TRBJ1-2. TRBV21-1 is a pseudogene. The CDR3 covers 12 residues. The CDR3 region has the DNA TGTGCCAGCCGAAAGGAATGCCGAGAGGACACCTTC. It encodes CASRKECREDTF.

The rearrangement joins TRBV19 to TRBJ2-7; the match to TRBD2 covers 11 bases. J lost 6 bases, V lost 6 bases, and 10 bases had no gene match. Germline V gives CDR1 LNHDA, CDR2 SQIVND (reference sequence). The CDR3 consists of 15 residues. The CDR3 is CASSGQTSGKIEQYF. In DNA form, the CDR3 reads TGTGCCAGTAGCGGCCAGACTAGCGGGAAGATCGAGCAGTACTTC.